This T cell receptor (beta chain) was captured in a study of early T cells in non-severe SARS-CoV-2 infection. This clonotype was recorded a few times. The V gene lost 2 bases and the J gene lost 0 bases, with 11 bases spanning the gap. Germline V gene sequence: CDR1 MNHEY, CDR2 SVGAGI. There are 16 residues in the CDR3. MiXCR, run by TCRdb on the 5' RACE reads, gives a single entry per CDR3 protein. The table shows 85,000 to 100,000 distinct CDR3 sequences, with approximately 11% occurring only once. The rearrangement links TRBV6-5 to TRBJ2-1; TRBD2 might be the D (6 bases). The sample consisted of whole blood, taken at baseline. This sequence originates from an adult who was a healthcare worker with PCR-confirmed SARS-CoV-2 infection or an uninfected control (not recorded which). The CDR3 DNA reads TGTGCCAGCAGTTACGCGGCGGGGAGCTCCTACAATGAGCAGTTCTTC. Translated: CASSYAAGSSYNEQFF.